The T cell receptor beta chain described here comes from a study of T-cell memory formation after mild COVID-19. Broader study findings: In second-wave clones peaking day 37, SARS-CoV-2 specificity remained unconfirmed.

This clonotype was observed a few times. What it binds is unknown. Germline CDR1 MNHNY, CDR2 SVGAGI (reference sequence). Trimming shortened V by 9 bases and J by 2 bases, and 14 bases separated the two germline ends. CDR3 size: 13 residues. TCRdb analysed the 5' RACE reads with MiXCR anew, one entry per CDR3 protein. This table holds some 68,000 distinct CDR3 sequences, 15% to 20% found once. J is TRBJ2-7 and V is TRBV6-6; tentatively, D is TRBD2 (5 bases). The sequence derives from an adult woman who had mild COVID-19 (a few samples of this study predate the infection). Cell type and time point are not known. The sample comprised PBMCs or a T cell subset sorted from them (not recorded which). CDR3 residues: CASDSGMAYEQYF. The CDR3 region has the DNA TGTGCCAGTGATTCGGGGATGGCCTACGAGCAGTACTTC.